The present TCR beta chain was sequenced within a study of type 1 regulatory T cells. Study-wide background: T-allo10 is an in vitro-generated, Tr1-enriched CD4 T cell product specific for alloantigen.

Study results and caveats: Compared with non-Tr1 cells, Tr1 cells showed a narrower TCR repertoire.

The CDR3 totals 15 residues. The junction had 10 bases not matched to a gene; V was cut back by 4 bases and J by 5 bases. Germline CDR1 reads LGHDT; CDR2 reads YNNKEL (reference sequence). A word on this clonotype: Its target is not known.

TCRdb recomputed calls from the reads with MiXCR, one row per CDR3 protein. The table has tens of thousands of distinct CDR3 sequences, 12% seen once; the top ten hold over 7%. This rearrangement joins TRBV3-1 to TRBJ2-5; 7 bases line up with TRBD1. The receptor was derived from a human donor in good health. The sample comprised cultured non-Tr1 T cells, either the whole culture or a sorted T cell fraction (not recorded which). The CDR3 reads CASSRGTVGLETQYF. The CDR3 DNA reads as TGTGCCAGCAGCCGGGGGACAGTAGGTCTGGAGACCCAGTACTTC.